Presented here are 3 T cell receptor beta chains from one specimen sequenced in a study of blood T cell repertoires in COVID-19 (TCRdb year 2020). Library preparation was by the immunoSEQ multiplex PCR assay. Held by TCRdb, this immuneACCESS table contains in-frame sequences only and omits some clones. Under half of the omission traces to an unresolved V gene where checked; the cause of the rest is unknown. This sample has just under 75,000 clones in its table, and roughly 84% of those were observed once. In total, the top ten clones hold 2.5% to 3% of the sample. Sequencing was done on a sample of peripheral blood. These receptors all stem from a man at least 80 years old with active or convalescent COVID-19.

Here the CDR3 reads CASSYVGGATGELFF. The CDR3 nucleotides read TGTGCCAGCAGTTACGTCGGCGGCGCCACCGGGGAGCTGTTTTTT. This sequence joins TRBV6-2 or TRBV6-3 and TRBJ2-2; the D is unclear. Trimming removed 2 bases from V and 4 bases from J, with 11 bases in between. The germline V gene has CDR1 MNHEY and CDR2 SVGEGT. CDR3 length equals 15 residues.

CDR3 sequence: CASSSRTGGLGGYTF. The CDR3 DNA is TGTGCCAGCAGCTCGCGGACAGGGGGCTTGGGTGGCTACACCTTC. J is TRBJ1-2 and V is TRBV9, with TRBD1 matching over 11 bases. This CDR3 has 15 residues. Germline V gene lookup returns CDR1 SGDLS and CDR2 YYNGEE. Trimming removed 4 bases from V and 7 bases from J; junction bases left unmatched: 9. The entire variable domain, with the rest obtained from reference TRBV9 and TRBJ1-2, is as follows: DSGVTQTPKHLITATGQRVTLRCSPRSGDLSVYWYQQSLDQGLQFLIQYYNGEERAKGNILERFSAQQFPDLHSELNLSSLELGDSALYFCASSSRTGGLGGYTFGSGTRLTVV.

Only a few counts were recorded for this clone. The chain has TRBV18 and TRBJ1-5, with 8 positions matching TRBD1. V trimming: 5 bases; J trimming: 11 bases; junction bases outside the gene matches: 8. Germline V lookup: CDR1 KGHSH, CDR2 LQKENI. The CDR3 is 13 amino acids. CDR3 loop: CASSEQGDSAQHF. The CDR3 nucleotides are TGTGCCAGCTCAGAACAGGGGGACTCGGCCCAGCATTTT. The entire variable domain, with the rest obtained from reference TRBV18 and TRBJ1-5, is as follows: NAGVMQNPRHLVRRRGQEARLRCSPMKGHSHVYWYRQLPEEGLKFMVYLQKENIIDESGMPKERFSAEFPKEGPSILRIQQVVRGDSAAYFCASSEQGDSAQHFGDGTRLSIL.